The clone carrying this TCR beta chain was recorded a few times. Antigen unknown. The draw of peripheral blood yielded approximately 10 milliliters from each donor. The sample comes from a study of blood T cells in healthy people across ages. Overall study findings and caveats: Donors of long life had a larger count of naive CD4+ cells and greater diversity than aged donors.

The CDR3 covers 15 residues. Germline V lookup: CDR1 SGHTA, CDR2 FQGNSA. A second PCR of 7 to 11 cycles used a sample-barcoded 5' primer and a J-beta primer mix. TCRdb analysed the 5' RACE reads with MiXCR anew, one entry per CDR3 protein. Found here are under 800,000 distinct CDR3 sequences, around a fifth of them singletons; the top ten hold about 3.6%. The sample was blood. The origin of this receptor is a man between 70 and 80 years old in good health. The rearrangement links TRBV7-2 to TRBJ2-5; 11 nucleotides match TRBD2. Gene TRBJ2-7 matches the end of the DNA better, so the J call may be wrong. The CDR3: CASSRLAGKTYEQYF. CDR3 nucleotides: TGTGCCAGCAGCAGACTAGCGGGGAAAACCTACGAGCAGTACTTC.